This T cell receptor (beta chain) was sequenced during a study of T cells in Graves' hyperthyroidism and ophthalmopathy. Amplified regions were TCR beta CDR3 sequences from RNA transcripts. Researchers ran a first-round RT-PCR on the TCR CDR3 using the HTBI primer set. Using its own MiXCR run on the multiplex PCR reads, TCRdb lists one record per CDR3 protein. Of under 200,000 distinct CDR3 sequences in the sample, around 8.9% were seen once. There are 16 residues in the CDR3. With 1 base clipped from V and 3 bases from J, the junction kept 6 bases outside the gene matches. Germline CDR1 LNHDA, CDR2 SQIVND (reference sequence). This clonotype was recorded a few times.

What was sequenced was blood. The TCR was taken from a woman aged 18-35 years with Graves' hyperthyroidism that later progressed to Graves' ophthalmopathy. The genes are TRBV19 and TRBJ1-2, with TRBD1 identical over 9 bases. CDR3 residues: CASSIGRTGEDYGYTF. For the CDR3, the DNA is TGTGCCAGTAGTATAGGCCGGACAGGGGAGGACTATGGCTACACCTTC. The full variable domain, with the rest looked up from reference TRBV19 and TRBJ1-2, is DGGITQSPKYLFRKEGQNVTLSCEQNLNHDAMYWYRQDPGQGLRLIYYSQIVNDFQKGDIAEGYSVSREKKESFPLTVTSAQKNPTAFYLCASSIGRTGEDYGYTFGSGTRLTVV.